Listed here are 7 T cell receptor beta chains from one sample, sequenced in a study of shared clonotypes between healthy human individuals. Some clones are missing from TCRdb's copy, which holds only in-frame ones; the method was immunoSEQ multiplex PCR. The table has over a million clones, about three quarters seen once; the top ten hold about 1.5%. Material for sequencing was memory CD4+ T cells sorted from blood. Subset reported: CD45RA-negative fraction. These receptors originate from a man younger than 30 in good health.

The J gene is TRBJ1-4, the V gene TRBV30, with D possibly matching TRBD1 (6 bases). V gave up 2 bases and J gave up 8 bases, with 15 bases separating them. There are 14 residues in the CDR3. The V gene's germline CDR1 is GTSNPN and CDR2 SVGIG (reference sequence). For the CDR3, the DNA is TGTGCCTGGAGTATCCCAGGGGCGGGGGAAAAACTGTTTTTT. Protein: CAWSIPGAGEKLFF.

The genes are TRBV28 and TRBJ1-2, with D possibly TRBD1 on 6 matching bases. The CDR3 length is 13 residues. V lost 6 bases and J lost 3, with 11 bases in between. Germline V gene lookup returns CDR1 MDHEN and CDR2 SYDVKM. Here the CDR3 DNA reads TGTGCCAGCAGGATAGGGGGGGACTATGGCTACACCTTC. Translating gives CASRIGGDYGYTF.

The chain employs TRBV7-3 and TRBJ2-5; TRBD2 matches 9 bases. Germline-derived CDR1 and CDR2 are SGHTA and FQGTGA. This CDR3 is 15 amino acids long. With 5 bases clipped from V and 4 bases from J, the junction kept 8 bases outside the gene matches. Here the CDR3 reads CASSPGGGARETQYF. CDR3 bases: TGTGCCAGCAGCCCAGGCGGGGGGGCTCGAGAGACCCAGTACTTC.

V usage is TRBV7-8 and J usage is TRBJ1-3, with 11 bases lining up with TRBD1. The CDR3 loop spans 14 amino acids. With 8 bases clipped from V and 2 bases from J, the junction kept 2 bases outside the gene matches. From germline, CDR1 is SGHVS and CDR2 FQNEAQ. CDR3 bases: TGTGCCAGCGGGACAGGGGGGACTGGAAACACCATATATTTT. Amino acid sequence: CASGTGGTGNTIYF.

The V call is TRBV27, the J call TRBJ2-3, with TRBD2 matching 9 bases. CDR1 and CDR2 from the germline V gene are MNHEY and SMNVEV (reference sequence). J lost 2 bases, V lost 4 bases, and 7 bases had no gene match. The CDR3 is 16 residues long. The CDR3 DNA reads as TGTGCCAGCAGTTCTCTAGCGGGAAAGCACACAGATACGCAGTATTTT. Translated: CASSSLAGKHTDTQYF.

This sequence joins TRBV28 and TRBJ2-5; D perhaps matches TRBD1 (5 bases). CDR3 length: 16 residues. Trimming took 2 bases from V and 2 from J, leaving 15 bases between them. Germline V lookup: CDR1 MDHEN, CDR2 SYDVKM. As DNA, the CDR3 is TGTGCCAGCAGTTTAAGTGTACAGGTGCGTCAAGAGACCCAGTACTTC. Its protein is CASSLSVQVRQETQYF.

This clone came up many times. V usage is TRBV19 and J usage is TRBJ1-4; D ambiguous. The germline V gene has CDR1 LNHDA and CDR2 SQIVND (reference sequence). V was shortened by 5 bases and J by 3 bases, with 19 bases between the two germline ends. The CDR3 runs to 17 residues. The CDR3 DNA follows: TGTGCCAGTAGTGGATCCCCTGGTCTGGGCCCTAATGAAAAACTGTTTTTT. This gives the protein CASSGSPGLGPNEKLFF. The entire variable domain, with the rest obtained from reference TRBV19 and TRBJ1-4, is as follows: DGGITQSPKYLFRKEGQNVTLSCEQNLNHDAMYWYRQDPGQGLRLIYYSQIVNDFQKGDIAEGYSVSREKKESFPLTVTSAQKNPTAFYLCASSGSPGLGPNEKLFFGSGTQLSVL.